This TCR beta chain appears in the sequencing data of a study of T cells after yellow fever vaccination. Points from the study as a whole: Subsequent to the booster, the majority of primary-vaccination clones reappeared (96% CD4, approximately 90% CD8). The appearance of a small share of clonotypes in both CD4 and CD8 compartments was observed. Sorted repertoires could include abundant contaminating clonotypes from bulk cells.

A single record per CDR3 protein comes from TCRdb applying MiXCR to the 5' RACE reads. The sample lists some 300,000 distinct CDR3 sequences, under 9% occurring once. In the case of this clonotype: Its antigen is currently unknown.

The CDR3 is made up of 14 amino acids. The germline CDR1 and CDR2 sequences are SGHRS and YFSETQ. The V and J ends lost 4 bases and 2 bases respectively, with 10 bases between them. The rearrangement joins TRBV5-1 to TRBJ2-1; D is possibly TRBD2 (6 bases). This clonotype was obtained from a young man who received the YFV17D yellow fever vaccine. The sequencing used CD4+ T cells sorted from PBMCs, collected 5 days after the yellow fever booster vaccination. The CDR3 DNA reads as TGCGCCAGCAGCATGGAGGGGCCCTACAATGAGCAGTTCTTC. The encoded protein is CASSMEGPYNEQFF.